The 29 T cell receptor beta chains in this list originate from one sample, sequenced in a study of yellow fever vaccine responses in identical twins. TCRdb recomputed calls from the RT-PCR reads with MiXCR, one row per CDR3 protein. This table has under 4,000 distinct CDR3 sequences, about 80% appearing once. Material: T cells from blood (PBMCs), unsorted or a sorted subset (not recorded which), obtained before or after yellow fever vaccination (not recorded which). The receptor set was obtained from a woman between 18 and 29 years old who received the yellow fever vaccine.

CDR3 nucleotide sequence: TGTGCCAGCAGCTTAAAGGCGGGAGCACAGGATACGCAGTATTTT. Protein sequence: CASSLKAGAQDTQYF. This chain links TRBV7-3 with TRBJ2-3, with TRBD2 matching 7 bases. The germline V gene has CDR1 SGHTA and CDR2 FQGTGA. J lost 6 bases, V lost 1 base, and 7 bases had no gene match. The CDR3 is made up of 15 amino acids.

The chain employs TRBV13 and TRBJ1-2; D remains ambiguous. This CDR3 spans 10 amino acids. V was pared by 8 bases and J by 4 bases, with 5 bases between. Germline CDR1 is PRHDT and CDR2 is FYEKMQ (reference sequence). CDR3 DNA sequence: TGTGCCAGCGGCGGCTATGGCTACACCTTC. This gives the protein CASGGYGYTF.

As DNA, the CDR3 is TGCGCCAGCAGCTTAGGGCTAGTGGGGGAGACCCAGTACTTC. This translates into CASSLGLVGETQYF. The chain has TRBV5-1 and TRBJ2-5; D remains ambiguous. Deletions cut 2 bases from V and 5 bases from J, with 13 bases between. Germline V gives CDR1 SGHRS, CDR2 YFSETQ. This CDR3 has 14 amino acids. Together with reference TRBV5-1 and TRBJ2-5, the CDR3 gives the full variable domain: KAGVTQTPRYLIKTRGQQVTLSCSPISGHRSVSWYQQTPGQGLQFLFEYFSETQRNKGNFPGRFSGRQFSNSRSEMNVSTLELGDSALYLCASSLGLVGETQYFGPGTRLLVL.

The V call is TRBV20-1, the J call TRBJ2-1, with 7 bases fitting TRBD2. The V and J ends lost 0 bases and 8 bases, in that order; junction bases with no gene match: 7. This CDR3 region has 14 residues. Germline loops: CDR1 DFQATT, CDR2 SNEGSKA (reference sequence). CDR3 amino acids: CSARDWDRGDEQFF. CDR3 in DNA: TGCAGTGCTAGAGATTGGGACCGGGGGGATGAGCAGTTCTTC.

The chain is built from TRBV18 and TRBJ2-4, with D possibly matching TRBD1 (6 bases). Trimming removed 0 bases at V and 0 bases at J, with 15 bases between. The CDR3 runs 18 residues. Germline lookup yields CDR1 KGHSH and CDR2 LQKENI. The CDR3 sequence: CASSPPTTGILAKNIQYF. DNA for the CDR3: TGTGCCAGCTCACCACCTACGACAGGAATCCTAGCCAAAAACATTCAGTACTTC.

This clonotype was counted between two and nine times. The chain has TRBV5-1 and TRBJ2-3; 8 bases agree with TRBD1. This CDR3 has 16 amino acids. V was clipped by 5 bases and J by 4 bases; unmatched bases: 12. Germline V lookup: CDR1 SGHRS, CDR2 YFSETQ. CDR3: CASRRGGDRGADTQYF. CDR3 nucleotides: TGCGCCAGCAGGCGAGGGGGCGACAGGGGTGCAGATACGCAGTATTTT.

V is TRBV11-2 and J is TRBJ2-7; D is unclear. V lost 4 bases to trimming and J lost 6 bases, with 16 bases between them. Germline values: CDR1 SGHAT, CDR2 FQNNGV. The CDR3 sequence is 14 residues long. This CDR3 reads CASSSRQSPSEQYV. CDR3 DNA sequence: TGTGCCAGCAGCTCTCGTCAATCCCCCTCCGAGCAGTACGTC.

This clonotype was recorded a few times. The chain has TRBV14 and TRBJ2-3; D call uncertain. This CDR3 spans 15 amino acids. Trimming removed 2 bases at V and 0 bases at J, with 9 bases between. Germline V gene sequence: CDR1 SGHDN, CDR2 FVKESK. CDR3 protein: CASSQNSPSTDTQYF. The CDR3 bases are TGTGCCAGCAGCCAAAACAGCCCTAGCACAGATACGCAGTATTTT.

J is TRBJ1-1 and V is TRBV29-1; perhaps TRBD1 as D (6 bases). This CDR3 has 13 amino acids. Germline CDR1 SQVTM, CDR2 ANQGSEA. V lost 6 bases and J lost 3, with 14 bases in between. CDR3 DNA sequence: TGCAGCGTCGGTGGGGGCATCCACACTGAAGCTTTCTTT. Translating gives CSVGGGIHTEAFF.

CDR3 amino acids: CASNKQGGNEQFF. The CDR3 DNA sequence: TGTGCCAGCAATAAACAGGGTGGCAATGAGCAGTTCTTC. The chain combines TRBV27 with TRBJ2-1; D perhaps matches TRBD1 (6 bases). Trimming took 7 bases from V and 6 from J, leaving 13 bases between them. CDR1 is MNHEY and CDR2 is SMNVEV in the germline V gene (reference sequence). This CDR3 is built from 13 residues.

Written as DNA, the CDR3 is TGTGCCATCAGTGAGTCGAAGGGACAGGGGACCGGGGAGCTGTTTTTT. Residues: CAISESKGQGTGELFF. This chain joins TRBV10-3 and TRBJ2-2, with 10 bases identical to TRBD1. The germline V gene has CDR1 ENHRY and CDR2 SYGVKD. This CDR3 is built from 16 residues. V was clipped by 0 bases and J by 5 bases; unmatched bases: 3.

The chain combines TRBV5-1 with TRBJ1-5, with D possibly matching TRBD1 (6 bases). The CDR3 has 15 residues. Trimming took 4 bases from V and 1 from J, leaving 12 bases between them. Germline-derived CDR1 and CDR2 are SGHRS and YFSETQ. The CDR3 coding sequence is TGCGCCAGCAGCAGGGACACAGGAAGCAATCAGCCCCAGCATTTT. It codes for CASSRDTGSNQPQHF.

This sequence joins TRBV7-9 and TRBJ2-3; D remains ambiguous. CDR3 length: 12 residues. Germline CDR1 is SEHNR and CDR2 is FQNEAQ (reference sequence). The V gene lost 2 bases and the J gene lost 6 bases, with 6 bases spanning the gap. This chain's CDR3 is CASSLYLDTQYF. In DNA form, the CDR3 reads TGTGCCAGCAGCTTATACTTGGATACGCAGTATTTT.

The chain uses TRBV5-6 and TRBJ1-2; 7 bases are a match to TRBD1. With V trimmed by 2 bases and J by 7 bases, 5 bases remained unmatched. The CDR3 contains 13 residues. Germline V gene data show CDR1 as SGHDT and CDR2 as YYEEEE. This CDR3 is CASSFPGQSGYTF. Written as DNA, the CDR3 is TGTGCCAGCAGCTTCCCGGGACAGTCTGGCTACACCTTC. The full variable domain, its missing parts supplied by reference TRBV5-6 and TRBJ1-2, is DAGVTQSPTHLIKTRGQQVTLRCSPKSGHDTVSWYQQALGQGPQFIFQYYEEEERQRGNFPDRFSGHQFPNYSSELNVNALLLGDSALYLCASSFPGQSGYTFGSGTRLTVV.

The chain joins TRBV19 to TRBJ1-5; D might be TRBD1 (6 bases). This CDR3 comprises 16 residues. V was clipped by 3 bases and J by 11 bases, with 23 bases between them. Germline CDR1 is LNHDA and CDR2 is SQIVND (reference sequence). For the CDR3, the DNA is TGTGCCAGTAGTATTCCTACAGGGACCTCCAGCGGAGCCCAGCATTTT. Translating gives CASSIPTGTSSGAQHF.

This clonotype was observed once. At one boundary the junction diverges from the germline segment, which might be a read error. This sequence joins TRBV18 and TRBJ1-1; TRBD1 matches 7 bases. The CDR3 covers 10 residues. The germline CDR1 and CDR2 sequences are KGHSH and LQKENI. DNA of the CDR3: TGTGCCAGCTCTCGACCCGACAGGGACTTT. Translating gives CASSRPDRDF.

The genes are TRBV2 and TRBJ1-1; unclear D gene. Germline loops: CDR1 SNHLY, CDR2 FYNNEI. V was trimmed by 6 bases and J by 1 base, leaving 9 bases between them. This CDR3 has 13 residues. Here the CDR3 reads CASSEQWNTEAFF. The CDR3, as DNA: TGTGCCAGCAGCGAGCAGTGGAACACTGAAGCTTTCTTT.

This rearrangement joins TRBV11-3 to TRBJ1-1, with no clear D. V dropped 1 base and J dropped 0 bases, with 9 bases sitting between them. Germline CDR1 SGHNT, CDR2 YENEEA. This CDR3 contains 15 residues. The DNA of the CDR3 is TGTGCCAGCAGCTTAGTAGGAGAAATGAACACTGAAGCTTTCTTT. Protein product: CASSLVGEMNTEAFF.

The rearrangement joins TRBV7-1 to TRBJ2-3; TRBD2 aligns across 9 bases. TRBV7-1 is designated an ORF whose function remains uncertain. The CDR3 length is 15 residues. V lost 3 bases, J lost 3 bases, and 4 bases stayed unmatched. CDR3 in DNA: TGTGCCAGCAGCTCTAGCGGGAGTAAGACAGATACGCAGTATTTT. Protein sequence: CASSSSGSKTDTQYF.

This clonotype appeared a few times. The chain links TRBV18 to TRBJ1-2; no firm D call. Trimming cost V 3 bases and J 4 bases, with 18 bases left between them. Germline CDR1 reads KGHSH; CDR2 reads LQKENI. The CDR3 totals 16 residues. This chain's CDR3 is CASSPWETETLYGYTF. CDR3 nucleotides: TGTGCCAGCTCACCCTGGGAGACGGAAACTCTCTATGGCTACACCTTC.

The rearrangement joins TRBV15 to TRBJ1-5; D is unresolved. The germline gives CDR1 LNHNV, CDR2 YYDKDF (reference sequence). Trimming took 1 base from V and 6 from J, leaving 13 bases between them. The CDR3 covers 15 residues. CDR3 nucleotides: TGTGCCACCAGCAGAGCCGGGTTAGGTGTTCAGCCCCAGCATTTT. Residues: CATSRAGLGVQPQHF.

This sequence joins TRBV3-1 and TRBJ2-7, with no clear D. This CDR3 is 12 amino acids long. V was clipped by 4 bases and J by 3 bases, with 7 bases between them. Germline V gene sequence: CDR1 LGHDT, CDR2 YNNKEL (reference sequence). The CDR3 is CASSLTYYEQYF. The CDR3 DNA follows: TGTGCCAGCAGCCTAACCTACTACGAGCAGTACTTC.

The genes are TRBV15 and TRBJ2-3, with 9 nucleotides matching TRBD2. Germline assignment: CDR1 LNHNV and CDR2 YYDKDF (reference sequence). After removal of 1 base from V and 0 bases from J, the junction contained 5 bases not matched to a gene. This CDR3 has 17 residues. The CDR3 DNA reads as TGTGCCACCAGCAGAGGGAGCGGGGGGCCAAGCACAGATACGCAGTATTTT. It encodes CATSRGSGGPSTDTQYF.

This chain connects TRBV29-1 to TRBJ2-1; TRBD2 is a possible D gene (6 bases). Between the trimmed V and J ends, which lost 4 bases and 8 bases, there was a span of 9 bases. From germline, CDR1 is SQVTM and CDR2 ANQGSEA. The CDR3 is made up of 11 amino acids. The CDR3 DNA reads TGCAGCGTTGGGGGCGGGGATGAGCAGTTCTTC. Amino acids: CSVGGGDEQFF.

The chain recombines TRBV2 with TRBJ2-6, with D perhaps being TRBD1 or TRBD2 (5 bases each). The length of the CDR3 is 16 residues. The V gene lost 7 bases and the J gene lost 0 bases, with 13 bases spanning the gap. Looked up from germline, CDR1 is SNHLY and CDR2 is FYNNEI. CDR3 coding DNA: TGTGCCAGCACCTGGGACGGGCACTCTGGGGCCAACGTCCTGACTTTC. This codes for CASTWDGHSGANVLTF.

In its sample, this clonotype was seen a few times. The chain carries TRBV11-1 and TRBJ1-1, with TRBD1 matching over 8 bases. Per the germline V gene, CDR1 is SGHAT and CDR2 is FQDESV (reference sequence). V gave up 2 bases and J gave up 11 bases; unmatched junction bases: 7. CDR3 length equals 13 residues. CDR3 nucleotide sequence: TGTGCCAGCAGCTTACGGACAGGGACCGAGGCTTTCTTT. Translating gives CASSLRTGTEAFF. Based on the CDR3 plus reference TRBV11-1 and TRBJ1-1, the full variable domain is EAEVAQSPRYKITEKSQAVAFWCDPISGHATLYWYRQILGQGPELLVQFQDESVVDDSQLPKDRFSAERLKGVDSTLKIQPAELGDSAMYLCASSLRTGTEAFFGQGTRLTVV.

This rearrangement joins TRBV11-1 to TRBJ2-5, with TRBD1 matching 9 bases. Germline loops: CDR1 SGHAT, CDR2 FQDESV (reference sequence). The junction had 9 bases not matched to a gene; V was cut back by 5 bases and J by 5 bases. The CDR3 is 15 amino acids. CDR3 DNA: TGTGCCAGCAGCCTGCCGATACAGGGGGCTGAGACCCAGTACTTC. Encoded protein: CASSLPIQGAETQYF. The full variable domain, in which reference TRBV11-1 and TRBJ2-5 provide the parts outside the CDR3, is EAEVAQSPRYKITEKSQAVAFWCDPISGHATLYWYRQILGQGPELLVQFQDESVVDDSQLPKDRFSAERLKGVDSTLKIQPAELGDSAMYLCASSLPIQGAETQYFGPGTRLLVL.

The chain links TRBV29-1 to TRBJ2-4, with TRBD1 matching 8 bases. In germline, CDR1 is SQVTM, CDR2 ANQGSEA. The CDR3 is 18 residues long. J lost 4 bases, V lost 2 bases, and 16 bases had no gene match. DNA for the CDR3: TGCAGCGTTGAATCGATGGGAGACAGGGGACTGGGGAAAAACATTCAGTACTTC. This translates into CSVESMGDRGLGKNIQYF.

DNA for the CDR3: TGCGCCAGCAGCTTGGATTCAAAGAGCTCCTATAATTCACCCCTCCACTTT. It translates to CASSLDSKSSYNSPLHF. J is TRBJ1-6 and V is TRBV5-1, with D hard to call. Germline V gives CDR1 SGHRS, CDR2 YFSETQ. The CDR3 consists of 17 residues. Between the trimmed V and J ends, which lost 0 bases and 0 bases, there was a span of 10 bases. The full variable domain, rest sourced from reference TRBV5-1 and TRBJ1-6, is KAGVTQTPRYLIKTRGQQVTLSCSPISGHRSVSWYQQTPGQGLQFLFEYFSETQRNKGNFPGRFSGRQFSNSRSEMNVSTLELGDSALYLCASSLDSKSSYNSPLHFGNGTRLTVT.